These T cell receptor beta chains were read from a single sample in a study of T cell responses to AZD1222 COVID-19 vaccine. The method was immunoSEQ multiplex PCR; TCRdb's version includes in-frame clones alone and lacks a portion of them. The table lists 85,000 to 120,000 clones, 84% of them singletons, with approximately 15% in the top ten. Source: peripheral blood, taken on day 0 of AZD1222 vaccination. The receptors here all came from an adult in good health. CDR3s include the opening cysteine and the closing phenylalanine or tryptophan. D genes are given only for firm matches. Clone size is shown for a subset of rows, as once, few, many or a class of expanded clone.

clone_size	d_call	v_call	j_call	cdr3_aa	cdr3_nt
-	-	TRBV28	TRBJ2-7	CASSLQGTHEQYF	TGTGCCAGCAGTTTACAGGGGACCCACGAGCAGTACTTC
-	-	TRBV6-5	TRBJ1-2	CASSYSRRPYGYTF	TGTGCCAGCAGTTACTCACGGCGGCCTTATGGCTACACCTTC
once	TRBD1	TRBV6-2/TRBV6-3	TRBJ2-7	CASSQHQLRDRAYEQYF	TGTGCCAGCAGTCAACACCAACTCCGGGACAGGGCCTACGAGCAGTACTTC
few	-	TRBV12-5	TRBJ1-5	CASGDSYSNQPQHF	TGTGCTAGTGGGGACAGTTATAGCAATCAGCCCCAGCATTTT
-	-	TRBV5-4	TRBJ1-3	CASSLGEHFSGNTIYF	TGTGCCAGCAGCTTGGGAGAGCATTTCTCTGGAAACACCATATATTTT
-	-	TRBV2	TRBJ2-2	CASSEALGGLAGELFF	TGTGCCAGCAGTGAAGCACTCGGGGGGCTTGCCGGGGAGCTGTTTTTT
-	-	TRBV29-1	TRBJ2-1	CSVEEFKGLDWNEQFF	TGCAGCGTTGAAGAGTTCAAAGGACTTGATTGGAATGAGCAGTTCTTC
once	-	TRBV4-1	TRBJ1-5	CASSQLQGSNQPQHF	TGCGCCAGCAGCCAATTACAGGGATCCAATCAGCCCCAGCATTTT
-	-	TRBV19	TRBJ1-5	CASTGYGNQPQHF	TGTGCCAGTACAGGGTACGGCAATCAGCCCCAGCATTTT
-	-	TRBV7-2	TRBJ1-2	CASSFSGLISGYTF	TGTGCCAGCAGCTTCTCGGGGTTGATCTCTGGCTACACCTTC
-	-	TRBV6-1	TRBJ2-7	CASSDRTAAPWGEYF	TGTGCCAGCAGTGATCGGACGGCCGCCCCGTGGGGTGAGTACTTC
once	TRBD1	TRBV6-5	TRBJ1-2	CASSYSTARGRGGYTF	TGTGCCAGCAGTTACTCGACGGCCAGGGGGCGAGGTGGCTACACCTTC
-	-	TRBV9	TRBJ1-2	CASRGPGVPTSYTF	TGTGCCAGCAGAGGGCCAGGAGTCCCGACTAGCTACACCTTC
-	-	TRBV5-1	TRBJ1-2	CASSPGVEGGYTF	TGCGCCAGCAGTCCCGGAGTGGAAGGTGGCTACACCTTC
-	-	TRBV9	TRBJ2-3	CASSSRQDTDTQYF	TGTGCCAGCAGCTCCCGGCAAGACACAGATACGCAGTATTTT
once	TRBD1	TRBV28	TRBJ1-1	CASITTQGVSTEAFF	TGTGCCAGCATTACAACACAGGGGGTGAGCACTGAAGCTTTCTTT
-	-	TRBV5-1	TRBJ2-2	CASSRQGEVGTGELFF	TGCGCCAGCAGCCGGCAGGGGGAGGTTGGCACCGGGGAGCTGTTTTTT
-	TRBD1	TRBV7-3	TRBJ2-2	CASSLGGTGSNTGELFF	TGTGCCAGCAGCTTAGGGGGGACAGGGTCGAACACCGGGGAGCTGTTTTTT
-	-	TRBV28	TRBJ2-3	CASSYPADGTDTQYF	TGTGCCAGCAGTTACCCAGCGGACGGCACAGATACGCAGTATTTT
-	-	TRBV2	TRBJ2-5	CASRRTDRQETQYF	TGTGCCAGCAGAAGAACAGACAGGCAAGAGACCCAGTACTTC
once	-	TRBV24-1	TRBJ2-7	CATSDPRTEGYEQYF	TGTGCCACCAGTGATCCCCGGACGGAGGGCTACGAGCAGTACTTC
-	TRBD1	TRBV4-1	TRBJ1-2	CASSQSTGTNYGYTF	TGCGCCAGCAGCCAATCGACAGGGACCAACTATGGCTACACCTTC
-	TRBD1	TRBV18	TRBJ1-6	CASSLDDRGRSPLHF	TGTGCCAGCTCCCTCGACGACAGGGGTCGGTCACCCCTCCACTTT
few	TRBD1	TRBV9	TRBJ1-4	CATYRGKGAVDNNEKLFF	TGTGCCACCTATCGAGGCAAGGGGGCGGTCGACAATAATGAAAAACTGTTTTTT
-	TRBD2	TRBV5-1	TRBJ2-3	CASSPGLAGAADTQYF	TGCGCCAGCAGCCCGGGACTAGCGGGAGCAGCCGATACGCAGTATTTT
-	-	TRBV20-1	TRBJ2-5	CSARGGFAQYF	TGCAGTGCTAGGGGGGGTTTCGCCCAGTACTTC
-	-	TRBV6-5	TRBJ1-1	CASYGGGAAFF	TGTGCCAGCTACGGCGGCGGGGCGGCTTTCTTT
-	TRBD1	TRBV6-2/TRBV6-3	TRBJ1-6	CASSPPGGSYNSPLHF	TGTGCCAGCAGCCCTCCAGGGGGCTCCTATAATTCACCCCTCCACTTT
few	-	TRBV11-2	TRBJ1-6	CASSLDPGANSPLHF	TGTGCCAGCAGCTTAGACCCAGGGGCTAATTCACCCCTCCACTTT
-	-	TRBV10-3	TRBJ2-1	CAIQLSAFYNEQFF	TGTGCCATTCAACTCAGCGCCTTCTACAATGAGCAGTTCTTC
once	TRBD1	TRBV9	TRBJ1-6	CASSTPGTVGNSPLHF	TGTGCCAGCAGCACCCCCGGGACAGTCGGCAATTCACCCCTCCACTTT
-	TRBD2	TRBV19	TRBJ2-7	CASSYQGLAGFNRPYEQYF	TGTGCCAGCAGCTATCAAGGTCTAGCGGGGTTCAATCGACCCTACGAGCAGTACTTC
many	TRBD1	TRBV6-5	TRBJ1-2	CASRPGTGNYGYTF	TGTGCCAGCAGACCCGGGACAGGGAACTATGGCTACACCTTC
few	TRBD2	TRBV10-3	TRBJ2-7	CATKPGSSGSRSYEQYF	TGTGCCACGAAACCGGGCTCTAGCGGGAGTCGGTCCTACGAGCAGTACTTC
-	TRBD1	TRBV7-9	TRBJ2-2	CASSLGQGGGELFF	TGTGCCAGCAGCTTGGGACAGGGAGGCGGGGAGCTGTTTTTT
-	TRBD1	TRBV11-3	TRBJ2-7	CASSLGGDSYEQYF	TGTGCCAGCAGCTTAGGAGGGGACAGTTACGAGCAGTACTTC
-	TRBD2	TRBV18	TRBJ2-3	CASSPGLAGGTDTQYF	TGTGCCAGCTCACCGGGACTAGCGGGAGGTACAGATACGCAGTATTTT
-	TRBD1	TRBV7-2	TRBJ1-3	CASSEGTGGNTIYF	TGTGCCAGCAGCGAGGGGACAGGGGGAAACACCATATATTTT
-	TRBD1	TRBV9	TRBJ2-5	CASSGTGKETQYF	TGTGCCAGCAGCGGGACAGGGAAAGAGACCCAGTACTTC
-	TRBD1	TRBV5-6	TRBJ2-4	CASSRPSPGTGRIQYF	TGTGCCAGCAGCCGTCCTAGTCCCGGGACAGGGCGCATTCAGTACTTC
-	TRBD1	TRBV18	TRBJ1-4	CASSLNDRGIANEKLFF	TGTGCCAGCTCATTGAATGACAGGGGAATTGCTAATGAAAAACTGTTTTTT
-	-	TRBV27	TRBJ1-2	CASSRVLGYGYTF	TGTGCCAGCTCCAGGGTGTTGGGCTATGGCTACACCTTC
-	-	TRBV9	TRBJ1-1	CASSRKGTMNTEAFF	TGTGCCAGCAGCCGTAAGGGGACGATGAACACTGAAGCTTTCTTT
once	TRBD2	TRBV7-9	TRBJ2-1	CASSLSIGLAGARLNEQFF	TGTGCCAGCAGCTTAAGTATAGGACTAGCGGGAGCTAGGTTGAATGAGCAGTTCTTC
-	-	TRBV7-9	TRBJ1-6	CASSLRQNNSPLHF	TGTGCCAGCAGCCTACGACAGAATAATTCACCCCTCCACTTT
-	TRBD1	TRBV7-9	TRBJ2-2	CASSYWTGGYGELFF	TGTGCCAGCAGCTATTGGACAGGGGGCTACGGGGAGCTGTTTTTT
once	-	TRBV5-6	TRBJ2-2	CASSLGGQNTGELFF	TGTGCCAGCAGCTTAGGGGGGCAAAACACCGGGGAGCTGTTTTTT
few	TRBD1	TRBV9	TRBJ1-3	CASSERTSTGTGSGNTIYF	TGTGCCAGCAGCGAGCGAACCTCCACCGGGACAGGCTCTGGAAACACCATATATTTT
-	TRBD2	TRBV11-3	TRBJ2-2	CASSTSSGLRLELFF	TGTGCCAGCAGCACCTCTAGCGGGTTACGCTTGGAGCTGTTTTTT
-	-	TRBV5-4	TRBJ1-6	CASSLGPGSYNSPLRF	TGTGCCAGCAGCTTGGGCCCGGGCTCCTATAATTCACCCCTCCGCTTT
-	-	TRBV19	TRBJ1-6	CASSPQGMTLHF	TGTGCCAGTAGCCCACAGGGTATGACCCTCCACTTT
-	TRBD1	TRBV11-3	TRBJ1-2	CASRTGPGSYGYTF	TGTGCCAGCAGGACAGGGCCGGGGAGCTATGGCTACACCTTC
-	-	TRBV12-2	TRBJ1-6	CASRLEQISGTRRINSPLHF	TGTGCAAGTCGCTTAGAACAGATCTCCGGGACACGGCGTATTAATTCACCCCTCCACTTT
-	TRBD1	TRBV4-3	TRBJ1-4	CASSSRGPTNEKLFF	TGCGCCAGCAGCTCAAGGGGGCCCACTAATGAAAAACTGTTTTTT
few	TRBD1	TRBV6-5	TRBJ1-2	CASSSPGQTIYGYTF	TGTGCCAGCAGCTCACCGGGACAGACGATCTATGGCTACACCTTC
medium-sized	-	TRBV27	TRBJ2-7	CASREAGLAYEQYF	TGTGCCAGCAGAGAAGCCGGGCTGGCCTACGAGCAGTACTTC
-	-	TRBV6-6	TRBJ2-7	CASSPGTKQYF	TGTGCCAGCAGTCCCGGGACCAAGCAGTACTTC